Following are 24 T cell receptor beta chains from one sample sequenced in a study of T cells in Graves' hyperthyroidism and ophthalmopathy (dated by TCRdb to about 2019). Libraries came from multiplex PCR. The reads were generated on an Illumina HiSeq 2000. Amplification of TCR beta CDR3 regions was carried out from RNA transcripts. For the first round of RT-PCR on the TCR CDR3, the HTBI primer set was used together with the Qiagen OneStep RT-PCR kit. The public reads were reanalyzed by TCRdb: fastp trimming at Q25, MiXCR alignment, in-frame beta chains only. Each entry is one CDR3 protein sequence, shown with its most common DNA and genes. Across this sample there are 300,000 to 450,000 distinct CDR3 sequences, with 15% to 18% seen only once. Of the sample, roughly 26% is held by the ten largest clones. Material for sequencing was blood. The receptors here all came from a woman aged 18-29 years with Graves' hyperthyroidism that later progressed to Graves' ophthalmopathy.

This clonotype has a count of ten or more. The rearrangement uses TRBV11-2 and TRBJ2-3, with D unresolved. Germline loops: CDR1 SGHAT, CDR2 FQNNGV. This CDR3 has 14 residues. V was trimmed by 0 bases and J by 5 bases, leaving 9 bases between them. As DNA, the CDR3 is TGTGCCAGCAGCTTAGATTTCCGTGGAGATACGCAGTATTTT. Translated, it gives CASSLDFRGDTQYF.

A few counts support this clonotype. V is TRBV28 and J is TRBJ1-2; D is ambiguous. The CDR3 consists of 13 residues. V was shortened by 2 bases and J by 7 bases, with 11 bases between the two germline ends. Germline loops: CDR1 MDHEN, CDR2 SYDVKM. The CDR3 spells CASSLLGLTGYTF. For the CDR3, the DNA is TGTGCCAGCAGTTTACTAGGTCTCACTGGCTACACCTTC.

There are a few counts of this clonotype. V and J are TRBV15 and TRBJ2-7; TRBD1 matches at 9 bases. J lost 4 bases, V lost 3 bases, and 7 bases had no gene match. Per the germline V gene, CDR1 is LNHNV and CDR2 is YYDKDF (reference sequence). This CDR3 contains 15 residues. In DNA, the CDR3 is TGTGCCACCAGCAGGACACAGGGGGCTGAATACGAGCAGTACTTC. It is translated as CATSRTQGAEYEQYF.

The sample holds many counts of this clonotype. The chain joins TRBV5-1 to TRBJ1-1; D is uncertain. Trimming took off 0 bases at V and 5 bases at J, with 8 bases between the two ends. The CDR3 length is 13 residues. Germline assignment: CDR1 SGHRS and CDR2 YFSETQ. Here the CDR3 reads CASSLEWNTEAFF. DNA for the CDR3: TGCGCCAGCAGCTTGGAGTGGAATACTGAAGCTTTCTTT. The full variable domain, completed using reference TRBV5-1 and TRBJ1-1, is KAGVTQTPRYLIKTRGQQVTLSCSPISGHRSVSWYQQTPGQGLQFLFEYFSETQRNKGNFPGRFSGRQFSNSRSEMNVSTLELGDSALYLCASSLEWNTEAFFGQGTRLTVV.

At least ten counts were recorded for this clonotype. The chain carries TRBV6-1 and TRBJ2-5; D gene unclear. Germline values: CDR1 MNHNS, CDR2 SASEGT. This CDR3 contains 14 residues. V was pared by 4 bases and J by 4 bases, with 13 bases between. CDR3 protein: CASSARSGGETQYF. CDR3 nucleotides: TGTGCCAGCAGTGCCCGGTCGGGCGGAGAGACCCAGTACTTC.

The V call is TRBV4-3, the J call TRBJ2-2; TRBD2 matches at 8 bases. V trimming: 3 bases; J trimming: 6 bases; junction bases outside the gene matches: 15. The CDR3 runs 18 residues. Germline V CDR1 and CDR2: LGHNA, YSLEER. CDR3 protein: CASSQDPPSGSWSGELFF. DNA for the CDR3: TGCGCCAGCAGCCAGGACCCGCCGAGCGGGAGTTGGTCCGGGGAGCTGTTTTTT.

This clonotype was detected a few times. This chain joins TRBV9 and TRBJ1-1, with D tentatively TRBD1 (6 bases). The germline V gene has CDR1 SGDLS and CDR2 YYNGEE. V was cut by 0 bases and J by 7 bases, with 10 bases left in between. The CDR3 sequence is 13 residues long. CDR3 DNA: TGTGCCAGCAGCGTAGAGGCACAGGGTGAAGCTTTCTTT. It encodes CASSVEAQGEAFF.

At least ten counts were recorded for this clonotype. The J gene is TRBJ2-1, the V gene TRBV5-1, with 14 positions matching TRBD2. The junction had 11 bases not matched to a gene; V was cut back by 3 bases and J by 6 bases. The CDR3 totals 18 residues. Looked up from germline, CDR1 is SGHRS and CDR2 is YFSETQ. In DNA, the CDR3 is TGCGCCAGCAGCTGGCGACTAGCGGGAGGGCCGGGGAGCAATGAGCAGTTCTTC. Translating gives CASSWRLAGGPGSNEQFF.

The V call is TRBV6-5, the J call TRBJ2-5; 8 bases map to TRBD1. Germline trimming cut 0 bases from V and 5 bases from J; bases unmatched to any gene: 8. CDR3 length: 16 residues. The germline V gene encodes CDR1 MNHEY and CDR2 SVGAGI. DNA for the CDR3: TGTGCCAGCAGTTACTCACCCAGGGGGCTAGGGGAGACCCAGTACTTC. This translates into CASSYSPRGLGETQYF.

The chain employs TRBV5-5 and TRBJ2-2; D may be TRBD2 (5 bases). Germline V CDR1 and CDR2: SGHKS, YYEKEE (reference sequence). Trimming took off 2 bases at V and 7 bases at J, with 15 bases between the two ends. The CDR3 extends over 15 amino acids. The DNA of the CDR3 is TGTGCCAGCAGCTTAATAAGCGGCCTGGGCGGGGAGCTGTTTTTT. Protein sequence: CASSLISGLGGELFF.

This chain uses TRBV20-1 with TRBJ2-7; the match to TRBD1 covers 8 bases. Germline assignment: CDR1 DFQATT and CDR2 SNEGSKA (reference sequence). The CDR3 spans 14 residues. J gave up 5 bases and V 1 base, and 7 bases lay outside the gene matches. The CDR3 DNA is TGCAGTGCTAGAGCGGACAGGGAGATGGACGAGCAGTACTTC. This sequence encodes CSARADREMDEQYF.

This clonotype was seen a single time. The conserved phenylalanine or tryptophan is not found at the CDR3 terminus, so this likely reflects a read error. Here the CDR3 reads CSARDGGRSGLPYEQYL. CDR3 bases: TGCAGTGCTAGGGACGGGGGGAGGAGCGGGCTTCCCTACGAGCAGTACTTA. V is TRBV20-1 and J is TRBJ2-7, with 7 bases fitting TRBD2. Germline-derived CDR1 and CDR2 are DFQATT and SNEGSKA (reference sequence). The CDR3 has 17 amino acids. The V gene end was trimmed by 3 bases and the J gene end by 2 bases; junction bases not matched to a gene: 16.

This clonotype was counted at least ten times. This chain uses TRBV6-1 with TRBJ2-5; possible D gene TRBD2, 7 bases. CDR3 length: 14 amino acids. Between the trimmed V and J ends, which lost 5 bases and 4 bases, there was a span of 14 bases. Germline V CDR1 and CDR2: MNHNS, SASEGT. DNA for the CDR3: TGTGCCAGCAGTTTCCGGGGGGCAAGAGAGACCCAGTACTTC. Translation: CASSFRGARETQYF.

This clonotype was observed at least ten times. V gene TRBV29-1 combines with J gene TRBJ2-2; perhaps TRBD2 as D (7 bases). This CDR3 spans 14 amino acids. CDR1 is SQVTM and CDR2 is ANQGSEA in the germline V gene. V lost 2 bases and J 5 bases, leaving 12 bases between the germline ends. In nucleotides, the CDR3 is TGCAGCGTTGAATCGGGGGGCAGGACCGGGGAGCTGTTTTTT. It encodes CSVESGGRTGELFF.

The CDR3: CASSVGGSDSSYNEQFF. The CDR3, as DNA: TGTGCCAGCAGCGTAGGTGGTAGCGATAGCTCCTACAATGAGCAGTTCTTC. The gene calls are TRBV9 and TRBJ2-1; the D gene is possibly TRBD2 (5 bases). CDR3 length equals 17 residues. From germline, CDR1 is SGDLS and CDR2 YYNGEE. Trimming left V 0 bases short and J 0 bases short, with 13 bases between.

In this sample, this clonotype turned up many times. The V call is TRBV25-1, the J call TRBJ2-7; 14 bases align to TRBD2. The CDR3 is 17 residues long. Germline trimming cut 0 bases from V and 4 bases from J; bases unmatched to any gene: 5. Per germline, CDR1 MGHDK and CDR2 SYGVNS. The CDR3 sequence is CASSEYSRTSGRYEQYF. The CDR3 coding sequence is TGTGCCAGCAGTGAATACAGCAGGACTAGCGGGAGGTACGAGCAGTACTTC.

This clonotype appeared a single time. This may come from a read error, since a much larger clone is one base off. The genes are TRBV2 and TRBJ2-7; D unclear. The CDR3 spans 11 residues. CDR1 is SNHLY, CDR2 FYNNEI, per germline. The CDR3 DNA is TGTGCCAGCGGTGAACACCACGAGCAGTACTTC. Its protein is CASGEHHEQYF.

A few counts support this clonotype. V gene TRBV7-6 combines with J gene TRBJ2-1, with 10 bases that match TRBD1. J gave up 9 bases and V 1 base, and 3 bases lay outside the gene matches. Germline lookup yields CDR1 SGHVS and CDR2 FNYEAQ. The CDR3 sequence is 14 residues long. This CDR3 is CASSLGTGGGEQFF. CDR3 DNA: TGTGCCAGCAGCTTAGGGACAGGGGGGGGTGAGCAGTTCTTC.

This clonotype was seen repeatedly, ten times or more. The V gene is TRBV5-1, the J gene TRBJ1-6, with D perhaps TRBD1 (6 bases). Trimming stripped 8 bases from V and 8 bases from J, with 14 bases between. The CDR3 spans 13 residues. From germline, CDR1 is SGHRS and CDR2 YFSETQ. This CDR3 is CASRGALDSPLHF. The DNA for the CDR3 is TGCGCCAGTCGGGGGGCGTTGGATTCACCCCTCCACTTT.

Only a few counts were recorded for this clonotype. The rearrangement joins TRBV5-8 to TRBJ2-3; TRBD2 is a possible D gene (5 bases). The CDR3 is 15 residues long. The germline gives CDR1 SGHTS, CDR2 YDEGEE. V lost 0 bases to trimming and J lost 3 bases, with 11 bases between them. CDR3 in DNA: TGTGCCAGCAGCTTGGCGGGATTGGGTACAGATACGCAGTATTTT. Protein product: CASSLAGLGTDTQYF. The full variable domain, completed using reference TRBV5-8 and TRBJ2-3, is EAGVTQSPTHLIKTRGQQATLRCSPISGHTSVYWYQQALGLGLQFLLWYDEGEERNRGNFPPRFSGRQFPNYSSELNVNALELEDSALYLCASSLAGLGTDTQYFGPGTRLTVL.

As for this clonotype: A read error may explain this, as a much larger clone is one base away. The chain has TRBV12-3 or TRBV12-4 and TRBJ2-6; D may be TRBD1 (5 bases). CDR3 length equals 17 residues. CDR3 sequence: CASSGWYVRSGANALTF. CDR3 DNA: TGTGCCAGCAGTGGCTGGTATGTTCGCTCTGGGGCCAACGCCCTGACTTTC.

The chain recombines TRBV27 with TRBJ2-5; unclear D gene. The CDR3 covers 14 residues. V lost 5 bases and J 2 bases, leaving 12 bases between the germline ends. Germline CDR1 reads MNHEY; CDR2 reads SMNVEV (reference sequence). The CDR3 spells CASSDYRSQETQYF. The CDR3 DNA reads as TGTGCCAGCAGTGATTATCGATCGCAAGAGACCCAGTACTTC.

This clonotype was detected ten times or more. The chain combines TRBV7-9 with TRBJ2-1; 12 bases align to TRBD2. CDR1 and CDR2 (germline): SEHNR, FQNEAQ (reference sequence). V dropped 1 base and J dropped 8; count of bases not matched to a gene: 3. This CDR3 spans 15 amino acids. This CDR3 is CASSLGTSGIDEQFF. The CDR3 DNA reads TGTGCCAGCAGCTTAGGGACTAGCGGGATCGATGAGCAGTTCTTC.

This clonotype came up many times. The CDR3 nucleotides are TGTGCCACCAGCAGAGGGGCGGGGAACCGTGGCAATGAGCAGTTCTTC. It codes for CATSRGAGNRGNEQFF. The chain combines TRBV15 with TRBJ2-1; the D gene is possibly TRBD2 (6 bases). Germline V gene sequence: CDR1 LNHNV, CDR2 YYDKDF (reference sequence). V lost 1 base to trimming and J lost 6 bases, with 16 bases between them. The CDR3 has 16 amino acids.